Each of the 29 T cell receptor beta chains below was sequenced from the same sample in a study of T cell changes during pregnancy in multiple sclerosis. TCRdb keeps only in-frame clones here, not all; method: immunoSEQ multiplex PCR. The table includes 50,000 or so clones, roughly 94% detected once. This specimen was CD4+ T cells from peripheral blood mononuclear cells, taken in the third trimester of pregnancy. The receptors derive from a female donor with multiple sclerosis, enrolled in a pregnancy study.

The chain recombines TRBV7-3 with TRBJ2-3; maybe TRBD1 (5 bases). V was shortened by 5 bases and J by 4 bases, with 13 bases between the two germline ends. CDR3 length: 14 residues. The V gene's germline CDR1 is SGHTA and CDR2 FQGTGA. CDR3 bases: TGTGCCAGCAGCGGGCGACAGCCCCCAGATACGCAGTATTTT. It specifies CASSGRQPPDTQYF.

The chain is built from TRBV7-8 and TRBJ2-6, with D possibly being TRBD1 (6 bases). The germline gives CDR1 SGHVS, CDR2 FQNEAQ. The V and J ends lost 4 bases and 0 bases respectively, with 13 bases between them. The CDR3 is made up of 17 amino acids. The DNA of the CDR3 is TGTGCCAGCAGCTCCAACGACAGGTACTCTGGGGCCAACGTCCTGACTTTC. Translated, it gives CASSSNDRYSGANVLTF. Full variable domain (missing parts from reference TRBV7-8 and TRBJ2-6): GAGVSQSPRYKVAKRGQDVALRCDPISGHVSLFWYQQALGQGPEFLTYFQNEAQLDKSGLPSDRFFAERPEGSVSTLKIQRTQQEDSAVYLCASSSNDRYSGANVLTFGAGSRLTVL.

Turning to this clone: One end of the junction varies from germline; a read error may be responsible. The chain combines TRBV9 with TRBJ2-5; 9 positions agree with TRBD2. The V gene's germline CDR1 is SGDLS and CDR2 YYNGEE. CDR3 length: 14 amino acids. The CDR3, as DNA: TGTGCCAGTTTAGGGACTAGCCCCCAAGCGACCCAGTACTTC. It yields the protein CASLGTSPQATQYF.

The chain is built from TRBV11-3 and TRBJ2-1; weak D call: TRBD2 (5 bases). The V gene lost 5 bases and the J gene lost 10 bases, with 15 bases spanning the gap. Germline-derived CDR1 and CDR2 are SGHNT and YENEEA. The CDR3 is 13 residues long. The CDR3 DNA reads as TGTGCCAGCAGCCCCAGATCTCCGGGGGAGCAGTTCTTC. Its translation is CASSPRSPGEQFF.

The sample holds one count of this clone. The chain is built from TRBV9 and TRBJ1-2; D may be TRBD1 (5 bases). V was trimmed by 0 bases and J by 7 bases, leaving 16 bases between them. Germline loops: CDR1 SGDLS, CDR2 YYNGEE. This CDR3 comprises 15 residues. This CDR3 is CASSVGEGLPGGYTF. As DNA, the CDR3 is TGTGCCAGCAGCGTAGGGGAGGGACTGCCGGGTGGCTACACCTTC. Full variable domain (missing parts from reference TRBV9 and TRBJ1-2): DSGVTQTPKHLITATGQRVTLRCSPRSGDLSVYWYQQSLDQGLQFLIQYYNGEERAKGNILERFSAQQFPDLHSELNLSSLELGDSALYFCASSVGEGLPGGYTFGSGTRLTVV.

This clone was recorded once. The V and J genes are TRBV2 and TRBJ2-2; D gene unclear. Germline-derived CDR1 and CDR2 are SNHLY and FYNNEI. The V gene lost 0 bases and the J gene lost 6 bases, with 8 bases spanning the gap. The length of the CDR3 is 14 residues. CDR3 loop: CASSEAWSSGELFF. CDR3 DNA sequence: TGTGCCAGCAGTGAAGCCTGGAGCTCCGGGGAGCTGTTTTTT.

The chain employs TRBV7-6 and TRBJ2-7, with 12 nucleotides matching TRBD1. The J segment lost 12 bases and the V segment lost 5 bases, leaving 8 bases of the junction unmatched. The CDR3 has 13 amino acids. The germline V gene encodes CDR1 SGHVS and CDR2 FNYEAQ. The CDR3 DNA reads TGTGCCAGCAGCCCCCCGGGACAGGGGGCCCCGTACTTC. Its protein is CASSPPGQGAPYF.

The rearrangement uses TRBV5-4 and TRBJ1-2; a weak D match, TRBD1 (6 bases). With 0 bases removed from V and 2 bases from J, the gap between germline ends came to 14 bases. Per germline, CDR1 SGHNT and CDR2 YYREEE (reference sequence). The CDR3 length is 16 residues. The CDR3 spells CASSLGSRGENYGYTF. CDR3 in DNA: TGTGCCAGCAGCTTGGGATCCAGGGGCGAAAACTATGGCTACACCTTC.

V and J are TRBV2 and TRBJ1-5; 12 bases align to TRBD1. Germline lookup yields CDR1 SNHLY and CDR2 FYNNEI. V lost 7 bases, J lost 6 bases, and 7 bases stayed unmatched. CDR3 length: 15 amino acids. The CDR3 spells CASTQGTGGGQPQHF. The CDR3 nucleotides read TGTGCCAGCACCCAGGGGACAGGGGGCGGTCAGCCCCAGCATTTT.

J is TRBJ2-3 and V is TRBV2; D may be TRBD1 (6 bases). The CDR3 runs to 14 residues. Trimming removed 4 bases at V and 5 bases at J, with 13 bases between. From germline, CDR1 is SNHLY and CDR2 FYNNEI. CDR3 sequence reads: CASSVEIRGDTQYF. CDR3 nucleotide sequence: TGTGCCAGCAGTGTCGAGATCAGGGGAGATACGCAGTATTTT.

V usage is TRBV5-5 and J usage is TRBJ1-5; a weak D match, TRBD1 (6 bases). Germline values: CDR1 SGHKS, CDR2 YYEKEE (reference sequence). The V end lost 0 bases, the J end lost 0 bases, and 10 bases lay between the germline ends. The CDR3 contains 16 residues. The CDR3 protein is CASSLGGQISNQPQHF. The DNA of the CDR3 is TGTGCCAGCAGCTTGGGGGGGCAGATTAGCAATCAGCCCCAGCATTTT.

The chain couples TRBV29-1 to TRBJ1-2; D possibly corresponds to TRBD1 (5 bases). CDR1 is SQVTM and CDR2 is ANQGSEA in the germline V gene. The V gene lost 4 bases and the J gene lost 6 bases, with 9 bases spanning the gap. The CDR3 covers 11 residues. In nucleotides, the CDR3 is TGCAGCGTTGCAGGGATTGATGGCTACACCTTC. As protein: CSVAGIDGYTF. Variable domain in full (rest from reference TRBV29-1 and TRBJ1-2): SAVISQKPSRDICQRGTSLTIQCQVDSQVTMMFWYRQQPGQSLTLIATANQGSEATYESGFVIDKFPISRPNLTFSTLTVSNMSPEDSSIYLCSVAGIDGYTFGSGTRLTVV.

The sample holds a few counts of this clone. The rearrangement joins TRBV7-6 to TRBJ2-7, with D unresolved. The ends were cut back, 5 bases at V and 0 bases at J, with 8 bases in the middle. This CDR3 spans 13 amino acids. Germline values: CDR1 SGHVS, CDR2 FNYEAQ. The CDR3 reads CASSPDFSYEQYF. Written as DNA, the CDR3 is TGTGCCAGCAGCCCCGACTTCTCCTACGAGCAGTACTTC.

The sample holds one count of this clone. The V call is TRBV5-4, the J call TRBJ2-2; D remains ambiguous. Trimming pared 2 bases from V and 5 bases from J, leaving 10 bases between. The CDR3 runs to 14 residues. CDR1 is SGHNT, CDR2 YYREEE, per germline (reference sequence). Written as DNA, the CDR3 is TGTGCCAGCAGCTTAACTCAGGATACCGGGGAGCTGTTTTTT. Its translation: CASSLTQDTGELFF.

This chain links TRBV11-1 with TRBJ1-1; 8 bases are a match to TRBD1. CDR1 and CDR2 from the germline V gene are SGHAT and FQDESV (reference sequence). With V trimmed by 2 bases and J by 3 bases, 5 bases remained unmatched. The CDR3 length is 15 residues. The CDR3 region is CASSLLVQGDTEAFF. As DNA, the CDR3 is TGTGCCAGCAGCTTACTGGTACAGGGGGACACTGAAGCTTTCTTT.

This chain connects TRBV4-2 to TRBJ2-1, with 12 positions matching TRBD2. V lost 2 bases and J lost 7; bases outside the gene matches: 3. CDR1 is LGHNA and CDR2 is YNFKEQ in the germline V gene. This CDR3 is 15 amino acids long. DNA of the CDR3: TGTGCCAGCAGCCAAACTAGCGGGAGGTTGAATGAGCAGTTCTTC. It is translated as CASSQTSGRLNEQFF.

This sequence joins TRBV6-5 and TRBJ2-2; weak D call: TRBD2 (5 bases). Trimming removed 7 bases at V and 5 bases at J, with 11 bases between. The CDR3 contains 13 residues. Germline lookup yields CDR1 MNHEY and CDR2 SVGAGI. In nucleotides, the CDR3 is TGTGCCAGCACCATTACTAGTACCGGGGAGCTGTTTTTT. It translates to CASTITSTGELFF.

J is TRBJ2-5 and V is TRBV5-4, with 11 nucleotides matching TRBD2. Germline CDR1 reads SGHNT; CDR2 reads YYREEE (reference sequence). This CDR3 has 16 amino acids. The junction had 4 bases not matched to a gene; V was cut back by 0 bases and J by 3 bases. CDR3: CASSLAASGGKETQYF. The CDR3 coding sequence is TGTGCCAGCAGCTTGGCGGCTAGCGGGGGGAAAGAGACCCAGTACTTC.

The chain couples TRBV7-9 to TRBJ2-7; D may be TRBD2 (6 bases). Germline V gives CDR1 SEHNR, CDR2 FQNEAQ (reference sequence). This CDR3 contains 13 residues. V lost 3 bases and J 6 bases, leaving 12 bases between the germline ends. The CDR3 DNA reads TGTGCCAGCAGCTTGGGCGGGGAACCCGAGCAGTACTTC. It is translated as CASSLGGEPEQYF.

This chain joins TRBV27 and TRBJ1-2; a weak D match, TRBD1 (6 bases). The germline V and J ends were trimmed by 6 bases and 4 bases, with 12 bases remaining between them. The CDR3 is 13 residues long. From germline, CDR1 is MNHEY and CDR2 SMNVEV (reference sequence). Here the CDR3 reads CASRSQGTYGYTF. For the CDR3, the DNA is TGTGCCAGCAGGTCACAGGGTACCTATGGCTACACCTTC.

The chain is built from TRBV5-1 and TRBJ1-4; weak D call: TRBD1 (6 bases). The germline V gene has CDR1 SGHRS and CDR2 YFSETQ. Trimming left V 4 bases short and J 4 bases short, with 14 bases between. This CDR3 comprises 15 residues. The CDR3 DNA is TGCGCCAGCAGCAAGACCGGGACAAGTAATGAAAAACTGTTTTTT. It specifies CASSKTGTSNEKLFF.

The rearrangement links TRBV6-5 to TRBJ2-7, with 10 positions matching TRBD2. The germline CDR1 and CDR2 sequences are MNHEY and SVGAGI. Trimming removed 1 base from V and 0 bases from J; junction bases left unmatched: 3. The CDR3 sequence is 16 residues long. CDR3 DNA sequence: TGTGCCAGCAGTTACTGGGGGACTAGCGCCTCCTACGAGCAGTACTTC. This codes for CASSYWGTSASYEQYF.

The chain recombines TRBV6-1 with TRBJ2-3; 8 bases match TRBD2. Per the germline V gene, CDR1 is MNHNS and CDR2 is SASEGT. Trimming removed 7 bases from V and 1 base from J; junction bases left unmatched: 7. This CDR3 contains 15 residues. Here the CDR3 DNA reads TGTGCCAGCAATCTAAGCGGGGGAGGCACAGATACGCAGTATTTT. This sequence encodes CASNLSGGGTDTQYF.

This chain uses TRBV21-1 with TRBJ1-5; no check of the table's D call, TRBD1, against the DNA was made. TRBV21-1 is designated a pseudogene. The CDR3 runs to 14 residues. The CDR3 DNA is TGTGCCAGCCTGGGGCAGGTAGTATTTCAGCCCCAGCATTTT. Amino acid sequence: CASLGQVVFQPQHF.

The chain carries TRBV7-3 and TRBJ2-5; D remains unclear. The length of the CDR3 is 13 residues. The germline gives CDR1 SGHTA, CDR2 FQGTGA. Between the trimmed V and J ends, which lost 1 base and 1 base, there was a span of 4 bases. CDR3 loop: CASSLIVQETQYF. As DNA, the CDR3 is TGTGCCAGCAGCTTAATCGTCCAAGAGACCCAGTACTTC.

The count of this clone is one. This chain links TRBV29-1 with TRBJ2-3, with D possibly TRBD2 on 7 matching bases. V was shortened by 7 bases and J by 5 bases, with 19 bases between the two germline ends. CDR3 length: 14 residues. Germline V CDR1 and CDR2: SQVTM, ANQGSEA. The CDR3 nucleotides read TGCAGCGGGGGGGGCGGGGCCGGAGGAGATACGCAGTATTTT. Translated: CSGGGGAGGDTQYF.

The gene calls are TRBV10-3 and TRBJ2-2, with 13 bases identical to TRBD2. Germline CDR1 is ENHRY and CDR2 is SYGVKD. The CDR3 runs to 16 residues. Trimming at V came to 5 bases and at J to 3 bases, leaving 3 bases not matched to a gene. CDR3 in amino acids: CAISSGTSGDTGELFF. The CDR3 DNA reads TGTGCCATCAGTTCCGGGACTAGCGGGGACACCGGGGAGCTGTTTTTT.

V and J are TRBV5-5 and TRBJ2-7; D is possibly TRBD1 (5 bases). The CDR3 totals 14 residues. Trimming took off 1 base at V and 5 bases at J, with 13 bases between the two ends. Germline V gene lookup returns CDR1 SGHKS and CDR2 YYEKEE (reference sequence). Here the CDR3 DNA reads TGTGCCAGCAGCTTGTTTTTGGGCAGGGACGAGCAGTACTTC. This gives the protein CASSLFLGRDEQYF.

The chain is built from TRBV2 and TRBJ1-2; D unresolved. Germline V gene lookup returns CDR1 SNHLY and CDR2 FYNNEI. The length of the CDR3 is 15 residues. V lost 0 bases and J lost 5, with 13 bases in between. The CDR3 nucleotides are TGTGCCAGCAGTGAAGCGCGGCAGAGGAATTATGGCTACACCTTC. Translating gives CASSEARQRNYGYTF.